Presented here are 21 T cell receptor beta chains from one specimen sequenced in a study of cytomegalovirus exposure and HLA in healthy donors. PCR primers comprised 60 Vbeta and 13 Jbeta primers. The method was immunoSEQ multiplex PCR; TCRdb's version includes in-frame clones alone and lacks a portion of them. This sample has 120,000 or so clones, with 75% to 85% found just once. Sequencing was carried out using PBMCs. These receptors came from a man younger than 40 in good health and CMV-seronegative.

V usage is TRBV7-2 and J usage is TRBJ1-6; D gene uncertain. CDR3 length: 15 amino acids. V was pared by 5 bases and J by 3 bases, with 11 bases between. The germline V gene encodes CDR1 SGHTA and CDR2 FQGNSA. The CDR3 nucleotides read TGTGCCAGCAGCCTCCGGGGTAGCTATAATTCACCCCTCCACTTT. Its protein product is CASSLRGSYNSPLHF.

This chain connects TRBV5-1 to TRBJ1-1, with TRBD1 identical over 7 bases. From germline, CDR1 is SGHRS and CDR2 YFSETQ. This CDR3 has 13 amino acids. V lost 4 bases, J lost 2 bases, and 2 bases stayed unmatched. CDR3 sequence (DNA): TGCGCCAGCAGCGGACAGGCTAACACTGAAGCTTTCTTT. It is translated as CASSGQANTEAFF.

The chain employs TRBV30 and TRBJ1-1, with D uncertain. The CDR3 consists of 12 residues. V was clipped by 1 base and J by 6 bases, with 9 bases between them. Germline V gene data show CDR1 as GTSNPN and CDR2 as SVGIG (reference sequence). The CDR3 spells CAWSGIQPEAFF. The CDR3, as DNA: TGTGCCTGGAGTGGTATACAGCCTGAAGCTTTCTTT.

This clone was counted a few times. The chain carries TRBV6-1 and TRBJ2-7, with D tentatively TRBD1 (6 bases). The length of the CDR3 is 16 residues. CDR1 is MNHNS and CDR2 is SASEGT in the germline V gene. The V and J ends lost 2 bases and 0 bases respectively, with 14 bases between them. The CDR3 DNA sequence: TGTGCCAGCAGTGAAAAATCAGGGGCCCTCTCCTACGAGCAGTACTTC. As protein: CASSEKSGALSYEQYF.

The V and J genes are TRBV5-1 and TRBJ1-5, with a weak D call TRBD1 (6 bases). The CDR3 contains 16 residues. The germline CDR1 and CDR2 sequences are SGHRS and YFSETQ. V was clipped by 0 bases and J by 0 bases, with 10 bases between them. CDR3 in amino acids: CASSLEAGDSNQPQHF. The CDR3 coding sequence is TGCGCCAGCAGCTTGGAGGCAGGGGATAGCAATCAGCCCCAGCATTTT.

In DNA, the CDR3 is TGTGCCAGCAGCTTTCCCGGGAGCACAGATACGCAGTATTTT. It specifies CASSFPGSTDTQYF. The chain employs TRBV5-5 and TRBJ2-3; D unresolved. The CDR3 sequence is 14 residues long. Germline V CDR1 and CDR2: SGHKS, YYEKEE (reference sequence). Trimming pared 2 bases from V and 0 bases from J, leaving 7 bases between.

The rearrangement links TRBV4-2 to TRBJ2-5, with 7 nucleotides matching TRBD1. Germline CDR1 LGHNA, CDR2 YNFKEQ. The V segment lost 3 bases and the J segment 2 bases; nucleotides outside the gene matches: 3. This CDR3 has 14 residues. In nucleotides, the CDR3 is TGTGCCAGCAGCCAGGTGACAGGGCAAGAGACCCAGTACTTC. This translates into CASSQVTGQETQYF.

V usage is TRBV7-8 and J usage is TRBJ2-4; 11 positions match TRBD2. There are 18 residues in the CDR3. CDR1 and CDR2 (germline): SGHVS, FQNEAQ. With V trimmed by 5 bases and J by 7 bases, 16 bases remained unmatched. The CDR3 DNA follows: TGTGCCAGCAGCCACCGCAGGCCGGGACTAGCGGTGGGGAACATTCAGTACTTC. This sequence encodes CASSHRRPGLAVGNIQYF.

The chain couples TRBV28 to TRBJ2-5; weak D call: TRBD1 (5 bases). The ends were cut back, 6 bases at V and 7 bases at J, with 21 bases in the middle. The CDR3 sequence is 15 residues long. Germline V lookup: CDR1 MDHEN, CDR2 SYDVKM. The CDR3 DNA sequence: TGTGCCAGCAGCAGTCGGACACCCCGCCTCAGGACCCAGTACTTC. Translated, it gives CASSSRTPRLRTQYF.

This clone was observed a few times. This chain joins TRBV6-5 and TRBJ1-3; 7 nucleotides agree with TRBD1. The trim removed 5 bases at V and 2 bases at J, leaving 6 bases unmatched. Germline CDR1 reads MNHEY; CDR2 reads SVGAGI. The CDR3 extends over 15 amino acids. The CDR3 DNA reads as TGTGCCAGCAGTCGACAGGGAATCGCTGGAAACACCATATATTTT. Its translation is CASSRQGIAGNTIYF.

In DNA, the CDR3 is TGTGCCAGCAGGGTACAGTACTCTGGAAACACCATATATTTT. Amino acids: CASRVQYSGNTIYF. The chain uses TRBV6-1 and TRBJ1-3; D not resolved. V lost 6 bases and J lost 0, with 9 bases in between. Looked up from germline, CDR1 is MNHNS and CDR2 is SASEGT. The CDR3 extends over 14 amino acids.

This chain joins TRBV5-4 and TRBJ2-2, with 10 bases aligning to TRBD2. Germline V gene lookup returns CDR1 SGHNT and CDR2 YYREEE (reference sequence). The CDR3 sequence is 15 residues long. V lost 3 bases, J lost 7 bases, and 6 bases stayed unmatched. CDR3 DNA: TGTGCCAGCAGCTATCGGACTAGCGGAAACGGGGAGCTGTTTTTT. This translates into CASSYRTSGNGELFF.

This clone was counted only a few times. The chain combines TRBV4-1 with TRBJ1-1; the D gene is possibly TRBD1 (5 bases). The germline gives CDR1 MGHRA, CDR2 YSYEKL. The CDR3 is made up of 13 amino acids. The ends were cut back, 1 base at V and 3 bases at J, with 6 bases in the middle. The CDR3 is CASSQGQHTEAFF. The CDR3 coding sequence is TGCGCCAGCAGCCAAGGACAGCACACTGAAGCTTTCTTT.

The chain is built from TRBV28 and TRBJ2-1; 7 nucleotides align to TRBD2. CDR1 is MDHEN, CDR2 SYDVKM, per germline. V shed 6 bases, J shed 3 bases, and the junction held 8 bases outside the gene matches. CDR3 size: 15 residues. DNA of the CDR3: TGTGCCAGCAGCTCGGCGGGAGTTGGCTACAATGAGCAGTTCTTC. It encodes CASSSAGVGYNEQFF.

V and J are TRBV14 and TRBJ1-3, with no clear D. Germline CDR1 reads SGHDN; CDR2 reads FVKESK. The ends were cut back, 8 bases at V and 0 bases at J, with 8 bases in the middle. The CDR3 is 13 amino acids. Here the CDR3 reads CASFYNSGNTIYF. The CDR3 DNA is TGTGCCAGCTTTTACAACTCTGGAAACACCATATATTTT.

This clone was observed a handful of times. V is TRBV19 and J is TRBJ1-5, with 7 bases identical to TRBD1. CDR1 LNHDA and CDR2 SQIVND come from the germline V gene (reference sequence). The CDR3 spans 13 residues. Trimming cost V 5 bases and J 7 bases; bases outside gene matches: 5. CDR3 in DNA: TGTGCCAGTAGTTCCCAGGGGGAACAGCCCCAGCATTTT. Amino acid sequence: CASSSQGEQPQHF.

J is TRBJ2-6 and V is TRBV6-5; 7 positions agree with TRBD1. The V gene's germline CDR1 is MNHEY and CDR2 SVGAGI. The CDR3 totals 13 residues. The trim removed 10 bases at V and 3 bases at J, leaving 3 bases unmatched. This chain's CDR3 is CATQGVGANVLTF. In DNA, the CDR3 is TGTGCCACCCAGGGGGTTGGGGCCAACGTCCTGACTTTC.

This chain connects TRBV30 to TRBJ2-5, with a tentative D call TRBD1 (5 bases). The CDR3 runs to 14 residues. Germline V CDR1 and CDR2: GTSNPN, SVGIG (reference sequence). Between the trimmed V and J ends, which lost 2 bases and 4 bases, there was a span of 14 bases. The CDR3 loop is CAWSPSGWRETQYF. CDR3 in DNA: TGTGCCTGGAGTCCATCAGGGTGGAGAGAGACCCAGTACTTC.

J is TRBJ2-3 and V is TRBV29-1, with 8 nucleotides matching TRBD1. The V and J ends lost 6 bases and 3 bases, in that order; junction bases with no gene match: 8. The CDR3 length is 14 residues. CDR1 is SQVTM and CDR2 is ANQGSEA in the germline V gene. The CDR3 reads CSVDTGGRTDTQYF. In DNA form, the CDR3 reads TGCAGCGTAGATACAGGGGGAAGAACAGATACGCAGTATTTT.

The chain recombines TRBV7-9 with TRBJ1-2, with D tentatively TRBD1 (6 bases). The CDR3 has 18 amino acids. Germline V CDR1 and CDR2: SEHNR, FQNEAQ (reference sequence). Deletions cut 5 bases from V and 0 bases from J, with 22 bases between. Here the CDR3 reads CASSPIRQVFLANYGYTF. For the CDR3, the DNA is TGTGCCAGCAGCCCTATAAGACAGGTCTTCTTAGCTAACTATGGCTACACCTTC.

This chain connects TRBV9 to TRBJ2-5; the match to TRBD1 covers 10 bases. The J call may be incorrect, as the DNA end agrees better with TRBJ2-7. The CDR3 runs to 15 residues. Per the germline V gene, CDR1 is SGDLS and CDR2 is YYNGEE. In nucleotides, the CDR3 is TGTGCCAGCAGCGTAGGGGACAGGGGTCTCTACGAGCAGTACTTC. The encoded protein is CASSVGDRGLYEQYF.